The clone carrying this T cell receptor (beta chain) has just a few counts. Its matching antigen is unknown. Germline CDR1 and CDR2: LNHDA and SQIVND (reference sequence). V was trimmed by 6 bases and J by 7 bases, leaving 15 bases between them. The CDR3 sequence is 13 residues long. This sample is drawn from a study of PD-1 blockade in classical Hodgkin lymphoma. Study overall: On a schedule of every 2 weeks, patients received nivolumab 3 mg/kg intravenously.

Regarding the study as a whole: Nivolumab initiation under 1 year post-ASCT meant exclusion. With CD4+ cells, TCR diversity rose significantly by C4D1, but not with CD8+ cells. Compared with healthy donors, newly diagnosed patients reportedly showed lower baseline TCR diversity.

Time point denoted: cycle 4 day 1 (C4D1), after less than 7 weeks of nivolumab. No patient escaped relapse after autologous stem cell transplantation, and brentuximab vedotin exposure varied. Magnetic negative selection of thawed PBMCs was the method by which CD4+ T cells were purified. Produced via immunoSEQ multiplex PCR; TCRdb's table is partial and in-frame only. The sample lists 30,000 to 35,000 clones, about 86% occurring once. The gene calls are TRBV19 and TRBJ1-2, with a tentative D call TRBD1 (5 bases). The sample here was CD4+ T cells from blood, taken before the fourth cycle of nivolumab. This sequence was found in a human donor with classical Hodgkin lymphoma. The CDR3 nucleotides are TGTGCCAGTAGCAGGGTCCCGAAAGCTGGCTACACCTTC. Translation gives CASSRVPKAGYTF.